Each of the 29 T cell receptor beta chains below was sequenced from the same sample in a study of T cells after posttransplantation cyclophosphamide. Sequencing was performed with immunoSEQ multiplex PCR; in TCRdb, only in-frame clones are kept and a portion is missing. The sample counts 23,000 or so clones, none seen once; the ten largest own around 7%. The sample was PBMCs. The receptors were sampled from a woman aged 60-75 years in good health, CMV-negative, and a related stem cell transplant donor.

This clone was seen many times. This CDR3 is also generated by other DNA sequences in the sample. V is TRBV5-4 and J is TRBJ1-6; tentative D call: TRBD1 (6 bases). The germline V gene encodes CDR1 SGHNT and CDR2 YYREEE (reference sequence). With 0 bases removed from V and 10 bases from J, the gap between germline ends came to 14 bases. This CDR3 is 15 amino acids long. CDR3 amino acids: CASSLEGGQVSPLHF. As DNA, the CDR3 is TGTGCCAGCAGCTTGGAGGGGGGGCAGGTCTCACCCCTCCACTTT.

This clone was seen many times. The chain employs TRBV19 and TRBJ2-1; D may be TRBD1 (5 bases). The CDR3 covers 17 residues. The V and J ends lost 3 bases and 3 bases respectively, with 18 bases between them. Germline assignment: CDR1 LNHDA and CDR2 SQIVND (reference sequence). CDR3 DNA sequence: TGTGCCAGTAGTATTACAGGACAACCCCCGCTCTACAATGAGCAGTTCTTC. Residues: CASSITGQPPLYNEQFF.

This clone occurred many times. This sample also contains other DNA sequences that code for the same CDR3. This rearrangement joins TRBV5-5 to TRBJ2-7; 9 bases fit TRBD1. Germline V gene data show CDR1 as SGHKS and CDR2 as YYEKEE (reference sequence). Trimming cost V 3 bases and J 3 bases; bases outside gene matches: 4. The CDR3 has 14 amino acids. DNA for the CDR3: TGTGCCAGCAGCTCTCACAGGGGGCTCTACGAGCAGTACTTC. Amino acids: CASSSHRGLYEQYF.

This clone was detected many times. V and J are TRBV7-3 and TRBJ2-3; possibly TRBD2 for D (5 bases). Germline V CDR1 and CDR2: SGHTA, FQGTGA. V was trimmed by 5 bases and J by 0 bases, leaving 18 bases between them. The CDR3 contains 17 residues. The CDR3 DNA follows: TGTGCCAGCAGCCTACATCCTAATCTAGCAAGCACAGATACGCAGTATTTT. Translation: CASSLHPNLASTDTQYF.

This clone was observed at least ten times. The CDR3 region is CAGSARQAYEQYF. The CDR3 DNA is TGTGCCGGATCCGCGCGACAGGCTTACGAGCAGTACTTC. The rearrangement links TRBV2 to TRBJ2-7, with D possibly matching TRBD1 (6 bases). Trimming removed 11 bases at V and 4 bases at J, with 18 bases between. The CDR3 runs to 13 residues. Germline-derived CDR1 and CDR2 are SNHLY and FYNNEI.

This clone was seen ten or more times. DNA of the CDR3: TGTGCCAGCAGCTTGGGGGGGACAGGGGCCAACGTCCTGACTTTC. Translation: CASSLGGTGANVLTF. The chain has TRBV5-6 and TRBJ2-6; tentative D call: TRBD1 (6 bases). The CDR3 extends over 15 amino acids. The V gene's germline CDR1 is SGHDT and CDR2 YYEEEE. The V end lost 0 bases, the J end lost 4 bases, and 8 bases lay between the germline ends.

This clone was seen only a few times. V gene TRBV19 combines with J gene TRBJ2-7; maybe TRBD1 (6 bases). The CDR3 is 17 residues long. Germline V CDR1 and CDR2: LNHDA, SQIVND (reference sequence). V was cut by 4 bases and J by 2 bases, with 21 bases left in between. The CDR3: CASSRPLPDRPPYEQYV. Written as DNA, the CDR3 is TGTGCCAGTAGTAGGCCCCTCCCGGACAGACCACCCTACGAGCAGTACGTC.

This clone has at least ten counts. CDR3 bases: TGTGCCAGCAGTTCGGGGGGGCGTACAGATACGCAGTATTTT. This gives the protein CASSSGGRTDTQYF. This rearrangement joins TRBV28 to TRBJ2-3; TRBD2 matches 8 bases. Germline-derived CDR1 and CDR2 are MDHEN and SYDVKM. V shed 4 bases and J 3 bases; nucleotides not matched to a gene: 3. The CDR3 runs to 14 residues.

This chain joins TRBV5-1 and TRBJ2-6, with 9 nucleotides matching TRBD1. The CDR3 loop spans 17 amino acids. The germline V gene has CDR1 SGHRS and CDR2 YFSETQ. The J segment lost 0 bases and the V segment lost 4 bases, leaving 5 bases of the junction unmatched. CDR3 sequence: CASSPGTGTSGANVLTF. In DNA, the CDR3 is TGCGCCAGCAGCCCCGGGACAGGGACCTCTGGGGCCAACGTCCTGACTTTC.

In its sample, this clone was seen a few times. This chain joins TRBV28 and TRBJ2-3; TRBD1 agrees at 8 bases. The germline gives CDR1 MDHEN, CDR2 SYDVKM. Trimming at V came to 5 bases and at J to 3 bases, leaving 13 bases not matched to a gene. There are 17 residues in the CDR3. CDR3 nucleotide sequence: TGTGCCAGCAGTCTCACCCGGACAGGGACCTATACAGATACGCAGTATTTT. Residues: CASSLTRTGTYTDTQYF.

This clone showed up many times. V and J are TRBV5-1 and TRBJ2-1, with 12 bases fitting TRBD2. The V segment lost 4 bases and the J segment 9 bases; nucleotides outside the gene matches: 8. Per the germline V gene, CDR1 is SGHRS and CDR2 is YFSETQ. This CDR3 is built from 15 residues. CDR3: CASSHAPSGRGEQFF. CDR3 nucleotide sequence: TGCGCCAGCAGCCACGCCCCTAGCGGGAGGGGTGAGCAGTTCTTC.

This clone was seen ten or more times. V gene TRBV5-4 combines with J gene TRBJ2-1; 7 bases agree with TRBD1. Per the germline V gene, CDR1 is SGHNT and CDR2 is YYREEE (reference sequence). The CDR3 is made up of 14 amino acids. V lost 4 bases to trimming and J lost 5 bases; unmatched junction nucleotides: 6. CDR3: CASSTGDRNNEQFF. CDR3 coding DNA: TGTGCCAGCAGCACCGGGGACAGAAACAATGAGCAGTTCTTC.

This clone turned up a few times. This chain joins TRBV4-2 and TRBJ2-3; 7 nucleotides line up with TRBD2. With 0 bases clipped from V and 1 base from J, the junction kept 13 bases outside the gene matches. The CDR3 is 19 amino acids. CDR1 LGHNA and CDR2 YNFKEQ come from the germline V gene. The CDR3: CASSQDWASSLAGTDTQYF. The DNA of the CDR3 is TGTGCCAGCAGCCAAGATTGGGCAAGCAGCCTAGCGGGCACAGATACGCAGTATTTT.

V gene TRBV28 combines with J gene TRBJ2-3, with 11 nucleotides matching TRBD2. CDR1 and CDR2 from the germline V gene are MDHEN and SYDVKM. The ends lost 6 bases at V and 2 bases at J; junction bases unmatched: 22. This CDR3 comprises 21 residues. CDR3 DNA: TGTGCCAGCAGCCATAAGATCGGGACTAGCGGTCCCCTGATGTACACAGATACGCAGTATTTT. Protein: CASSHKIGTSGPLMYTDTQYF.

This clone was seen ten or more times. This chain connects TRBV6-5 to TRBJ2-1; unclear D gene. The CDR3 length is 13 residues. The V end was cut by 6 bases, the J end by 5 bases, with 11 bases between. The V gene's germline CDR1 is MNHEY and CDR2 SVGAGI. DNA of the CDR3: TGTGCCAGCAGGCGAGACTGGAACAATGAGCAGTTCTTC. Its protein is CASRRDWNNEQFF.

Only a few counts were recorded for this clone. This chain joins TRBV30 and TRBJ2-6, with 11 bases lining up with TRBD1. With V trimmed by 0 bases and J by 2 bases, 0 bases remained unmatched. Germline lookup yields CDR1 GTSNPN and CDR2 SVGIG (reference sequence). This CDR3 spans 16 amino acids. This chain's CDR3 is CAWSVGQGAGANVLTF. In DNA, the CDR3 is TGTGCCTGGAGTGTGGGACAGGGGGCTGGGGCCAACGTCCTGACTTTC.

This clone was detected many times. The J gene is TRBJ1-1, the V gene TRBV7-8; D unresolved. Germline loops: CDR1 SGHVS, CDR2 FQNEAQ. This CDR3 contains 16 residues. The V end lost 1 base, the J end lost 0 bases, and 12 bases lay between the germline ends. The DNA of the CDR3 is TGTGCCAGCAGCTTAGGCGGGAAATGGATGAACACTGAAGCTTTCTTT. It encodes CASSLGGKWMNTEAFF.

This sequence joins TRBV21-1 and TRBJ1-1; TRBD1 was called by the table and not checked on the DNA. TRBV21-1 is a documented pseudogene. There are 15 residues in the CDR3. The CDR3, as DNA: TGTGCCAGCAGCCACCGGGACAGGGTGTACACTGAAGCTTTCTTT. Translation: CASSHRDRVYTEAFF.

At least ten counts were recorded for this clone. Here the CDR3 reads CASSQDTATRQYF. In DNA, the CDR3 is TGTGCCAGCAGCCAAGACACGGCTACGAGGCAGTACTTC. J is TRBJ2-7 and V is TRBV7-6; no clear D gene. CDR1 and CDR2 from the germline V gene are SGHVS and FNYEAQ. Trimming removed 5 bases at V and 9 bases at J, with 17 bases between. This CDR3 contains 13 residues.

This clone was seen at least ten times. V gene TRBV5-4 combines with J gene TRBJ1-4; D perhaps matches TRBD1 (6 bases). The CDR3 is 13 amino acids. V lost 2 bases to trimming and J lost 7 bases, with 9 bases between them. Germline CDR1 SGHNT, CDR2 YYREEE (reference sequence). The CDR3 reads CASSFRGSEKLFF. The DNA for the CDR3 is TGTGCCAGCAGCTTCAGGGGAAGTGAAAAACTGTTTTTT.

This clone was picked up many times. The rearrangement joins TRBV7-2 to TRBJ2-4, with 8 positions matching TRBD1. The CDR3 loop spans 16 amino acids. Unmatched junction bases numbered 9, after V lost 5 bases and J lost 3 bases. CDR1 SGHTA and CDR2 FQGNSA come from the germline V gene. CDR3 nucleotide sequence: TGTGCCAGCAGCATCCGACAGGGGAATAACAAAAACATTCAGTACTTC. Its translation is CASSIRQGNNKNIQYF.

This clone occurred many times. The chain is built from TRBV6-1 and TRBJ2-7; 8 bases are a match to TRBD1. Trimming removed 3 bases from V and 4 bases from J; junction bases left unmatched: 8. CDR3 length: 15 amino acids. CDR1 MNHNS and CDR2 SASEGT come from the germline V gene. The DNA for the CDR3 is TGTGCCAGCAGTGACCCCTGGACAGGGAAATACGAGCAGTACGTC. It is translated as CASSDPWTGKYEQYV.

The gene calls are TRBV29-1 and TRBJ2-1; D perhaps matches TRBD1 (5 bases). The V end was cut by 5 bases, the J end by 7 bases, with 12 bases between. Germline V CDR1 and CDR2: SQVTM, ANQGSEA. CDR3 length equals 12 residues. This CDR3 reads CSVLQGTNEQFF. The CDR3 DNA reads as TGCAGCGTTCTCCAGGGTACGAATGAGCAGTTCTTC.

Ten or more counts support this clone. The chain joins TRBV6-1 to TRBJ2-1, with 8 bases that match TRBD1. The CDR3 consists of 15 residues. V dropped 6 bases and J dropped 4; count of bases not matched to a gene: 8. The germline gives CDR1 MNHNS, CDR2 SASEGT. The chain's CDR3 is CASRGLGQVYNEQFF. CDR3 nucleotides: TGTGCCAGCAGGGGCTTGGGACAGGTTTACAATGAGCAGTTCTTC.

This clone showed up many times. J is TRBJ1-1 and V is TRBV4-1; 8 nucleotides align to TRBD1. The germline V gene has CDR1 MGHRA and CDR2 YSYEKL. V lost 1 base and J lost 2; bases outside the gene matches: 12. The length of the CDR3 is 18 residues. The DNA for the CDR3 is TGCGCCAGCAGCCAAGGGGGAGGCAGGGGGCGGTTAAACACTGAAGCTTTCTTT. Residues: CASSQGGGRGRLNTEAFF.

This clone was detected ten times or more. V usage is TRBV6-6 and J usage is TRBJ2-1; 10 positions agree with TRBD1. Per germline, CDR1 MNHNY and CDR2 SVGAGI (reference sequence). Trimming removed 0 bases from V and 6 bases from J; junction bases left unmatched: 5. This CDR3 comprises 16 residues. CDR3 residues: CASSYSRQGAVNEQFF. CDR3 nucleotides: TGTGCCAGCAGTTACTCGAGACAGGGGGCGGTCAATGAGCAGTTCTTC.

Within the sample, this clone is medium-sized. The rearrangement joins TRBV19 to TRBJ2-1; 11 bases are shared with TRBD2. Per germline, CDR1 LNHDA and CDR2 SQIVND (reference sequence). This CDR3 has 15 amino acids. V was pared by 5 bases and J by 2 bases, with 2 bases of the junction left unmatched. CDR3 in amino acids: CASSSTSGAYNEQFF. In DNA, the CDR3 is TGTGCCAGTAGTTCGACTAGCGGGGCCTACAATGAGCAGTTCTTC.

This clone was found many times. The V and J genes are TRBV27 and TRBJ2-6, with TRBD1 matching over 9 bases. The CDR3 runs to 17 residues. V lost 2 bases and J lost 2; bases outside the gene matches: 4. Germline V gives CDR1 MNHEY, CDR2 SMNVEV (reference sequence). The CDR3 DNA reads TGTGCCAGCAGTTTACTGGGACAGGGAACTGGGGCCAACGTCCTGACTTTC. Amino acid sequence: CASSLLGQGTGANVLTF.

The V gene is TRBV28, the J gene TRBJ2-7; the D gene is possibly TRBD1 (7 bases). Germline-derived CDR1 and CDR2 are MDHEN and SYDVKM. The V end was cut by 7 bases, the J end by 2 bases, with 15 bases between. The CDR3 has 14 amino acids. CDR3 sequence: CASTQGGPPYEQYF. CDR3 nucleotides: TGTGCCAGCACCCAGGGGGGCCCACCCTACGAGCAGTACTTC.